The rows below give T cell receptor beta chains drawn from one sample of a study of CD8+CD57+ T cells in acquired aplastic anemia. TCRdb re-derived calls from the reads in MiXCR, one entry per CDR3 protein. The sample carries about 160,000 distinct CDR3 sequences, around 48% recorded once. The source material was sorted CD4+, CD8+, or CD8+CD57+ T cells (not recorded which) from PBMCs. The origin of the receptors is a human donor with aplastic anemia. Each CDR3 is given with its conserved first and last residue. A D gene is named only where the DNA matches it firmly. Size values are once, few and many counts, or a class for expanded clones, and some rows have none.

d_call	v_call	j_call	clone_size	cdr3_nt	cdr3_aa
-	TRBV6-1	TRBJ2-1	-	TGTGCCAGCTTACTACAGGGATCATACAATGAGCAGTTCTTC	CASLLQGSYNEQFF
-	TRBV2	TRBJ2-2	-	TGTGCCACTGCGTTCCGCGGAGCAGGGGAGCTGTTTTTT	CATAFRGAGELFF
TRBD1	TRBV12-3/TRBV12-4	TRBJ1-1	-	TGTGCCAGCAGTTTAGCGGGACAGGGTTATGGCGCTTTCTTT	CASSLAGQGYGAFF
-	TRBV5-6	TRBJ2-7	many	TGTGCCACCTACTATGAGGGTTCCTACGAGCAGTACTTC	CATYYEGSYEQYF
TRBD2	TRBV5-4	TRBJ2-5	many	TGTGCCAGCAGCGCGGGGGGCGGGGAGACCCAGTACTTC	CASSAGGGETQYF
TRBD2	TRBV15	TRBJ2-7	-	TGTGCCACCAGCAGAGATTTAGCGGGGGGCAAGAGGTACGAGCAGTACTTC	CATSRDLAGGKRYEQYF
-	TRBV20-1	TRBJ2-7	-	TGCAGTGCCGCACTTAGTAGCGGAGGCGGGAACGAGCAGTACTTC	CSAALSSGGGNEQYF
TRBD2	TRBV4-2	TRBJ2-5	once	TGTGCCAGCAGCCCTCCCGGGACTAGCGGGAGGGACGACCTAGAGGAGACCCAGTACTTC	CASSPPGTSGRDDLEETQYF
-	TRBV6-5	TRBJ2-7	-	TGTGCCAGCAGTTACTCGAAGGGACCATCATACGAGCAGTACTTC	CASSYSKGPSYEQYF
TRBD1	TRBV7-8	TRBJ2-7	-	TGTGCCAGCATCCGGACAGGCTCCTACGAGCAGTACTTC	CASIRTGSYEQYF
TRBD1	TRBV20-1	TRBJ2-3	many	TGCAGTGCTAGAAGCGTGACAGGGGATAGCACAGATACGCAGTATTTT	CSARSVTGDSTDTQYF
-	TRBV15	TRBJ2-7	-	TGTGCCACCAGCAGAGCGGACCGGCCCTACGAGCAGTACTTC	CATSRADRPYEQYF
TRBD1	TRBV5-8	TRBJ1-2	-	TGTGCCAGCAGCAGGACAGGCGGGATTTATGGCTACACCTTC	CASSRTGGIYGYTF
-	TRBV12-5	TRBJ2-7	-	TGTGCTAGTGGTTTGGTACTCGGTCAGGGGATAAATTACGAGCAGTACTTC	CASGLVLGQGINYEQYF
TRBD1	TRBV25-1	TRBJ2-7	-	TGTGCCAGCCGGACAGGGAGCTACGAGCAGTACTTC	CASRTGSYEQYF
TRBD1	TRBV25-1	TRBJ2-7	-	TGTGCCAGCAGTGAATTAGGGGGACAGGGTTTCCACGAGCAGTACTTC	CASSELGGQGFHEQYF
TRBD2	TRBV12-3/TRBV12-4	TRBJ2-1	once	TGTGCCAGCAGTTTCGGTCCTAGCGGGAGTGGTGAGCAGTTCTTC	CASSFGPSGSGEQFF
-	TRBV19	TRBJ2-5	-	TGTGCCAGTAGCCCCTCTAGCCAAGAGACCCAGTACTTC	CASSPSSQETQYF
TRBD2	TRBV5-1	TRBJ2-3	-	TGCGCCAGCAGCGAGCGGGGGAGCACAGATACGCAGTATTTT	CASSERGSTDTQYF
-	TRBV6-5	TRBJ1-1	many	TGTGCCAGCACCCCCGGCGGTGCGGCGGCTTTCTTT	CASTPGGAAAFF
-	TRBV5-1	TRBJ1-2	-	TGCGCCAGCAGCTTGGCCGGTAGGGGCAACTATGGCTACACCTTC	CASSLAGRGNYGYTF
TRBD2	TRBV10-3	TRBJ2-5	many	TGTGCCACCAAGGGTAGCGGGACTCAAGAGACCCAGTACTTC	CATKGSGTQETQYF
-	TRBV20-1	TRBJ1-5	many	TGCAGTGCTACCCCTTCAGCTGGGACTGATCAGCCCCAGCATTTT	CSATPSAGTDQPQHF
-	TRBV7-3	TRBJ1-1	few	TGTGCCAGTACCCCGGACGGGATTGAAGCTTTCTTT	CASTPDGIEAFF
-	TRBV11-2	TRBJ1-6	-	TGTGCCAGCAGCGTGGACAGCGGATCACCCCTCCACTTT	CASSVDSGSPLHF